A selection of T cell receptor beta chains follows, all from one sample in a study of Ad26.COV2.S vaccination and SARS-CoV-2 variants. The protocol was immunoSEQ multiplex PCR, while the TCRdb copy is restricted to in-frame clones and leaves out a portion. Of approximately 420,000 clones detected, about 85% appear once; the ten largest clones hold 3.5%. The source was peripheral blood, collected in a trial of Ad26.COV2.S vaccine versus placebo. Source of these receptors: a person between 18 and 65 years old who received the Ad26.COV2.S COVID-19 vaccine or a placebo. CDR3s include the opening cysteine and the closing phenylalanine or tryptophan. Each record gives: D gene, V gene, J gene, clone size, CDR3 DNA, CDR3 protein. The D gene is left open where the match is weak. The listing skips clone size in some rows; elsewhere it reads once, few, many or a size class.

NA	TRBV5-1	TRBJ2-7	NA	TGCGCCAGCAGCCCGGGACCCACCTACGAGCAGTACTTC	CASSPGPTYEQYF
TRBD2	TRBV4-2	TRBJ2-2	NA	TGTGCCAGCAGCCAAGATAGCGGGGGGTTCGGCGGGGAGCTGTTTTTT	CASSQDSGGFGGELFF
NA	TRBV5-4	TRBJ1-1	NA	TGTGCCAGCAGCCTAGGTGGGCTCTCAGGACGCACTGAAGCTTTCTTT	CASSLGGLSGRTEAFF
NA	TRBV7-8	TRBJ2-2	NA	TGTGCCAGCAGCCACGAGTCCGCGAACACCGGGGAGCTGTTTTTT	CASSHESANTGELFF
NA	TRBV7-9	TRBJ1-5	NA	TGTGCCAGCAGCTCCGGAGCGAGGTGGGATCAGCCCCAGCATTTT	CASSSGARWDQPQHF
NA	TRBV30	TRBJ1-6	NA	TGTGCCTGGAGCAACTCACCCCTCCACTTT	CAWSNSPLHF
NA	TRBV29-1	TRBJ1-1	NA	TGCAGCGGATCCGAACCTTTCACTGAAGCTTTCTTT	CSGSEPFTEAFF
NA	TRBV30	TRBJ1-1	NA	TGTGCCTGGATTCGGACAGCTGACGTTGAAGCTTTCTTT	CAWIRTADVEAFF
TRBD1	TRBV6-2/TRBV6-3	TRBJ1-5	NA	TGTGCCAGCAGTGGCTACTCTGGACAGGGTTTTAATCAGCCCCAGCATTTT	CASSGYSGQGFNQPQHF
TRBD2	TRBV13	TRBJ2-2	NA	TGTGCCAGCAGCTTGGCGGGGGGCCTAAACACCGGGGAGCTGTTTTTT	CASSLAGGLNTGELFF
NA	TRBV7-6	TRBJ2-1	NA	TGTGCCAGCAGCGCGAACAATGAGCAGTTCTTC	CASSANNEQFF
NA	TRBV4-1	TRBJ1-3	NA	TGCGCCAGCAGCCAAGGCCGACAGGCGTCTGGAAACACCATATATTTT	CASSQGRQASGNTIYF
NA	TRBV6-5	TRBJ2-5	once	TGTGCCACATCATACCTGGGGCTTCAAGAGACCCAGTACTTC	CATSYLGLQETQYF
NA	TRBV29-1	TRBJ2-1	NA	TGCAGCGGGGGACGTCGGACGAGCTCCTACAATGAGCAGTTCTTC	CSGGRRTSSYNEQFF
NA	TRBV5-6	TRBJ2-7	NA	TGTGCCAGCAGCTTGGCGGCGGGGGCTTCCTCCTACGAGCAGTACTTC	CASSLAAGASSYEQYF
NA	TRBV10-1	TRBJ1-3	NA	TGCGCCAGCAGTGAGTCGGGACGGATCTCTGGAAACACCATATATTTT	CASSESGRISGNTIYF
NA	TRBV6-6	TRBJ1-5	NA	TGTGCCAGCAGTTACGAGGAGAGCAATCAGCCCCAGCATTTT	CASSYEESNQPQHF
NA	TRBV20-1	TRBJ1-6	NA	TGCAGTGCTAGTTCTTTGGGACGGATGGGGTCACCCCTCCACTTT	CSASSLGRMGSPLHF
NA	TRBV12-3/TRBV12-4	TRBJ1-5	NA	TGTGCCAGCTGCCGGGACGACAATCAGCCCCAGCATTTT	CASCRDDNQPQHF
NA	TRBV7-8	TRBJ1-6	few	TGTGCCAGCAGCTCCGGACGGACTTCACCCCTCCACTTT	CASSSGRTSPLHF
NA	TRBV5-6	TRBJ2-3	NA	TGTGCCAGCAGCTTGGCCGAACTAGCTACAGATACGCAGTATTTT	CASSLAELATDTQYF
NA	TRBV7-9	TRBJ1-3	NA	TGTGCCAGCATCCGACTAAACTCTGGAAACACCATATATTTT	CASIRLNSGNTIYF
TRBD1	TRBV9	TRBJ2-7	NA	TGTGCCAGCGGCCGGGACAGCTCCTACGAGCAGTACTTC	CASGRDSSYEQYF
NA	TRBV2	TRBJ2-1	NA	TGTGCCAGCAGCTCTCAGGGGAGCTTCCATGAGCAGTTCTTC	CASSSQGSFHEQFF
NA	TRBV2	TRBJ2-5	NA	TGTGCCAGCAGGGGGGGCGGGGAGACCCAGTACTTC	CASRGGGETQYF
NA	TRBV7-9	TRBJ1-1	NA	TGTGCCAGCACCTGGGGGAGAATGAACACTGAAGCTTTCTTT	CASTWGRMNTEAFF
NA	TRBV3-1/TRBV3-2	TRBJ2-7	NA	TGTGCCAGCAGCCTGGCCTTCGGAGAGCAGTACTTC	CASSLAFGEQYF
NA	TRBV13	TRBJ1-2	NA	TGTGCCAGCAGCTTGGGGGGGCTTGGCTACACCTTC	CASSLGGLGYTF
TRBD2	TRBV28	TRBJ2-5	NA	TGTGCCAGCAGCCGGGGGGGGTCGAAAGAGACCCAGTACTTC	CASSRGGSKETQYF
TRBD1	TRBV7-9	TRBJ1-4	NA	TGTGCCAGCAGCGCCCGGACAGGGGGAACTAATGAAAAACTGTTTTTT	CASSARTGGTNEKLFF
TRBD1	TRBV29-1	TRBJ1-2	NA	TGCAGCGTAGACCGCCGGGACAGCTTGGGCTACACCTTC	CSVDRRDSLGYTF
NA	TRBV5-1	TRBJ2-2	NA	TGCGCCAGCAGCTTGCGAGTGGGCACCGGGGAGCTGTTTTTT	CASSLRVGTGELFF
TRBD1	TRBV5-1	TRBJ2-1	once	TGCGCCAGCAGCTTCGTCCAGGGGGTAGGTGAGCAGTTCTTC	CASSFVQGVGEQFF